This is a list of T cell receptor beta chains from one sample in a study of identical twins. Each CDR3 protein gets one entry after TCRdb re-called the 5' RACE reads with MiXCR. The sample lists nearly 900,000 distinct CDR3 sequences, over 9% occurring once. These data are also associated with another study on yellow fever vaccine responses in identical twins.

The material sequenced was PBMCs. These receptors were collected from a woman between 18 and 29 years old in good health. The CDR3 runs from the conserved cysteine through the conserved F or W. The D gene is left open where the match is weak. Clone sizes are given selectively: once, few, many, or a class where the clone is expanded.

clone_size	j_call	v_call	d_call	cdr3_nt	cdr3_aa
.	TRBJ1-1	TRBV3-1	.	TGTGCCAGCAGCCCAGTATGGACGCACACTGAAGCTTTCTTT	CASSPVWTHTEAFF
few	TRBJ2-1	TRBV3-1	TRBD2	TGTGCCAGCAGCCAACCGGGACTAGCGGGAGGTGGGTCCTACAATGAGCAGTTCTTC	CASSQPGLAGGGSYNEQFF
few	TRBJ2-3	TRBV5-1	.	TGCGCCAGCAGCTTGGTTCAGGACCCAGATACGCAGTATTTT	CASSLVQDPDTQYF
many	TRBJ1-5	TRBV6-4	.	TGTGCCAGCAGCCCAATCTATAGCAATCAGCCCCAGCATTTT	CASSPIYSNQPQHF
few	TRBJ1-5	TRBV6-1	.	TGTGCCAGCAGCCAGGACAGAATTAGCAATCAGCCCCAGCATTTT	CASSQDRISNQPQHF
.	TRBJ1-5	TRBV18	TRBD1	TGTGCCAGCTCACCACCCGGGACAGGGAATCAGCCCCAGCATTTT	CASSPPGTGNQPQHF
many	TRBJ2-4	TRBV7-9	.	TGTGGTACAGGGTCCCATGGCATTCAGTACTTC	CGTGSHGIQYF
.	TRBJ1-1	TRBV20-1	TRBD1	TGCAGGGCCGCCCAGGGGGCAGGCACTGAAGCTTTCTTT	CRAAQGAGTEAFF
.	TRBJ2-7	TRBV2	.	TGTGCCAGCAGTCGGTCAGCCCCGGGCGGGTACTTC	CASSRSAPGGYF
.	TRBJ2-7	TRBV18	TRBD2	TGTGCCAGCTCACCACCGTCCTCTAGCGGATATAGCTCCTACGAGCAGTACTTC	CASSPPSSSGYSSYEQYF
.	TRBJ1-1	TRBV29-1	TRBD1	TGCAGCGCAACCGACAGGGGTTGGACTGAAGCTTTCTTT	CSATDRGWTEAFF
.	TRBJ2-1	TRBV4-1	TRBD2	TGCGCCAGCAGCCAGGGGGGGAACCCTTACAATGAGCAGTTCTTC	CASSQGGNPYNEQFF
many	TRBJ2-4	TRBV4-1	.	TGCGCCAGCAGCCAAGATCGGATACGAAATGTGGTAGCCAAAAACATTCAGTACTTC	CASSQDRIRNVVAKNIQYF
.	TRBJ2-2	TRBV7-3	.	TGTGCCAGCAGCTTGCTAGCTGTCGCCGGGGAGCTGTTTTTT	CASSLLAVAGELFF
.	TRBJ2-6	TRBV12-3/TRBV12-4	TRBD2	TGTGCCAGCAGTTTATTCTTGACTAGCGGGGGTGCCAGCTCTGGGGCCAACGTCCTGACTTTC	CASSLFLTSGGASSGANVLTF
.	TRBJ1-4	TRBV13	.	TGTGCCAGCAGCTTAGGACAGTCTAATGAAAAACTGTTTTTT	CASSLGQSNEKLFF
few	TRBJ2-6	TRBV27	.	TGTGCCAGCAGTTTAAAGAGTGGAGACAGCTACTCTGGGGCCAACGTCCTGACTTTC	CASSLKSGDSYSGANVLTF
few	TRBJ2-2	TRBV15	TRBD2	TGTGCCACCAGCAGAAAACCTCCGGGACTAGCGGGAGGGTCTACCGGGGAGCTGTTTTTT	CATSRKPPGLAGGSTGELFF
many	TRBJ1-1	TRBV10-3	.	TGTGCCAGCGGTTTGAACACTGAAGCTTTCTTT	CASGLNTEAFF
many	TRBJ1-1	TRBV7-2	.	TGTGCCAGCAGCTTCCTGACTGAAGCTTTCTTT	CASSFLTEAFF
few	TRBJ1-5	TRBV20-1	TRBD1	TGCAGTGCTAGTGACAGGGGATTGGGCAATCAGCCCCAGCATTTT	CSASDRGLGNQPQHF
many	TRBJ2-3	TRBV11-2	.	TGTGCCAGCAGCTTAGCCGGGGGAATTAGTAGCACAGATACGCAGTATTTT	CASSLAGGISSTDTQYF
.	TRBJ2-3	TRBV2	.	TGTACCATCAGTCTCCAGTCGAGCCTAACCCTCGCTAGCACAGATACGCAGTATTTT	CTISLQSSLTLASTDTQYF
.	TRBJ2-2	TRBV28	.	TGTGCCAGCAGTTTAGGTCCCAATTTTGCCTTCGCCGGGGAGCTGTTTTTT	CASSLGPNFAFAGELFF
.	TRBJ2-3	TRBV12-3/TRBV12-4	TRBD2	TGTGCCAGCAGTTCGTATGGACTAGCGGGAAGACCAGATACGCAGTATTTT	CASSSYGLAGRPDTQYF
.	TRBJ2-7	TRBV3-1	.	TGTGCCAGCAGCCACGACGCAGGGAAGTCTCCATACGAGCAGTACTTC	CASSHDAGKSPYEQYF
.	TRBJ2-2	TRBV7-9	TRBD1	TGTGCCACCAATTTACAGGGGGACACCGGGGAGCTGTTTTTT	CATNLQGDTGELFF
.	TRBJ2-3	TRBV5-1	TRBD2	TGCGCCAGCAGCCCCGGTGCGGGGGAGCGCACAGATACGCAGTATTTT	CASSPGAGERTDTQYF
many	TRBJ2-7	TRBV5-1	TRBD1	TGCGCCAGCAGCCCCCTGGACAGGAACTCCTACGAGCAGTACTTC	CASSPLDRNSYEQYF
.	TRBJ1-2	TRBV20-1	.	TGCAGTGCTAGCCGCGACCCTTATGGCTACACCTTC	CSASRDPYGYTF
few	TRBJ1-1	TRBV4-1	.	TGCGCCAGCAGCCAAGCCTGGACAGCTACCAACACTGAAGCTTTCTTT	CASSQAWTATNTEAFF
few	TRBJ2-3	TRBV29-1	TRBD2	TGCAGCCCCGTGGTAGCGGGAGCGGCAGATACGCAGTATTTT	CSPVVAGAADTQYF
few	TRBJ2-3	TRBV6-2/TRBV6-3	.	TGTGCCACAGGGGCTCGGACAGATACGCAGTATTTT	CATGARTDTQYF
many	TRBJ2-5	TRBV29-1	TRBD2	TGCAGCGTTGAGGGGGGGAGGGGACAAGAGACCCAGTACTTC	CSVEGGRGQETQYF
few	TRBJ2-1	TRBV25-1	TRBD1	TGTGCCAGCAGCGATCAGGCAATCAGACAGGGGCCCTACCTGGGTGAGCAGTTCTTC	CASSDQAIRQGPYLGEQFF
.	TRBJ2-5	TRBV29-1	.	TGCAGCGGAGTTGAGGGGACCCAGTACTTC	CSGVEGTQYF
many	TRBJ1-1	TRBV29-1	TRBD1	TGCAGCGTTACAGGGGTTGGTGAAGCTTTCTTT	CSVTGVGEAFF
many	TRBJ2-1	TRBV28	.	TGTGCCAGCAGTTTGAGCGGTGAGCAGTTCTTC	CASSLSGEQFF
.	TRBJ2-7	TRBV20-1	.	TGCAGTGCTAGTCCGACAGGAGACCCCTACGAGCAGTACTTC	CSASPTGDPYEQYF
many	TRBJ2-3	TRBV3-1	.	TGTGCCAGCAGCCAAGTGATCACAGATACGCAGTATTTT	CASSQVITDTQYF
.	TRBJ2-5	TRBV7-8	.	TGTGCCAGCAGCTCCCACCGGGAGACCCAGTACTTC	CASSSHRETQYF
.	TRBJ1-2	TRBV20-1	.	TGCAGTGCTAGAGATGGGGACCGCTTCTATGGCTACACCTTC	CSARDGDRFYGYTF